The 10 T cell receptor beta chains given below trace back to one sample, sequenced in a study of blood T cell repertoires in COVID-19. Only in-frame clones appear in the TCRdb table, and some are missing; sequencing was by immunoSEQ multiplex PCR. The sample lists approximately 88,000 clones; about four fifths were seen once. The sample taken for sequencing was peripheral blood. The receptors were sampled from a woman older than 75 with active or convalescent COVID-19.

The chain couples TRBV5-1 to TRBJ2-3, with D tentatively TRBD1 (6 bases). The CDR3 is 15 amino acids. Germline-derived CDR1 and CDR2 are SGHRS and YFSETQ. V lost 0 bases to trimming and J lost 5 bases, with 13 bases between them. CDR3 in amino acids: CASSLGGHRLDTQYF. The CDR3 DNA sequence: TGCGCCAGCAGCTTGGGGGGACACCGCTTAGATACGCAGTATTTT.

This clone was seen once. V usage is TRBV5-5 and J usage is TRBJ2-2; 7 positions match TRBD1. The CDR3 consists of 15 residues. CDR1 is SGHKS, CDR2 YYEKEE, per germline (reference sequence). With 5 bases clipped from V and 1 base from J, the junction kept 5 bases outside the gene matches. CDR3 residues: CASRKSGGNTGELFF. The CDR3 DNA reads as TGTGCCAGCAGAAAATCAGGGGGGAACACCGGGGAGCTGTTTTTT.

The chain joins TRBV27 to TRBJ1-1; D is unclear. V lost 3 bases and J lost 4, with 9 bases in between. The germline V gene encodes CDR1 MNHEY and CDR2 SMNVEV (reference sequence). The CDR3 length is 13 residues. CDR3 sequence (DNA): TGTGCCAGCAGTTTGGATGGAGGCACTGAAGCTTTCTTT. This gives the protein CASSLDGGTEAFF.

The gene calls are TRBV19 and TRBJ1-5; possibly TRBD1 for D (6 bases). CDR3 length: 16 residues. Trimming cost V 4 bases and J 2 bases, with 15 bases left between them. Germline values: CDR1 LNHDA, CDR2 SQIVND (reference sequence). The CDR3 reads CASSTARGGRNQPQHF. The CDR3 DNA sequence: TGTGCCAGTAGTACAGCCCGGGGGGGCCGCAATCAGCCCCAGCATTTT.

The chain combines TRBV6-5 with TRBJ1-2; TRBD1 is a possible D gene (5 bases). The CDR3 is 15 residues long. Between the trimmed V and J ends, which lost 0 bases and 3 bases, there was a span of 11 bases. Germline-derived CDR1 and CDR2 are MNHEY and SVGAGI. The CDR3, as DNA: TGTGCCAGCAGTTACTCGTCAGGGAGGGACTATGGCTACACCTTC. It codes for CASSYSSGRDYGYTF.

This clone was seen a handful of times. V and J are TRBV19 and TRBJ2-2; D is perhaps TRBD1 (6 bases). The CDR3 consists of 16 residues. The germline CDR1 and CDR2 sequences are LNHDA and SQIVND (reference sequence). V lost 1 base and J 2 bases, leaving 11 bases between the germline ends. CDR3 residues: CASSIAGATNTGELFF. The CDR3 DNA is TGTGCCAGTAGTATAGCAGGGGCAACAAACACCGGGGAGCTGTTTTTT.

This rearrangement joins TRBV18 to TRBJ2-7; 7 positions match TRBD2. The CDR3 is made up of 14 amino acids. CDR1 is KGHSH, CDR2 LQKENI, per germline. The ends lost 5 bases at V and 1 base at J; junction bases unmatched: 5. The CDR3 DNA sequence: TGTGCCAGCTCAGAAACTAGCGCATCCTACGAGCAGTACTTC. Translating it yields CASSETSASYEQYF.

The rearrangement links TRBV19 to TRBJ2-6; D may be TRBD2 (5 bases). The germline V gene has CDR1 LNHDA and CDR2 SQIVND (reference sequence). This CDR3 region has 18 residues. V was trimmed by 5 bases and J by 0 bases, leaving 17 bases between them. The CDR3 DNA follows: TGTGCCAGTAGTCTCGGACTCGGACGCCGCTCTGGGGCCAACGTCCTGACTTTC. Residues: CASSLGLGRRSGANVLTF. The entire variable domain, with the rest obtained from reference TRBV19 and TRBJ2-6, is as follows: DGGITQSPKYLFRKEGQNVTLSCEQNLNHDAMYWYRQDPGQGLRLIYYSQIVNDFQKGDIAEGYSVSREKKESFPLTVTSAQKNPTAFYLCASSLGLGRRSGANVLTFGAGSRLTVL.

The V and J genes are TRBV27 and TRBJ2-2; D is possibly TRBD1 (6 bases). Germline assignment: CDR1 MNHEY and CDR2 SMNVEV (reference sequence). There are 13 residues in the CDR3. V lost 5 bases and J lost 7, with 11 bases in between. Here the CDR3 DNA reads TGTGCCAGCAGTCAAAACAGGGTCGGGGAGCTGTTTTTT. Protein product: CASSQNRVGELFF.

The chain combines TRBV2 with TRBJ1-1, with TRBD1 matching over 7 bases. This CDR3 contains 16 residues. The J segment lost 4 bases and the V segment lost 5 bases, leaving 13 bases of the junction unmatched. CDR1 and CDR2 (germline): SNHLY, FYNNEI. The CDR3 DNA is TGTGCCAGCAGTCCCATAGGGGGCCGTACGGGCACTGAAGCTTTCTTT. It translates to CASSPIGGRTGTEAFF.